The 27 T cell receptor beta chains given below trace back to one sample, sequenced in a study of T cell responses to AZD1222 COVID-19 vaccine. Profiling relied on immunoSEQ multiplex PCR, and the TCRdb table lists in-frame clones only, not all of them. Among roughly 80,000 clones listed, approximately 86% were seen once. Sequencing was performed on peripheral blood, taken on day 0 of MenACWY control vaccination. Receptors originate from an adult in good health.

In this sample, this clone turned up a few times. The chain recombines TRBV9 with TRBJ1-1, with D tentatively TRBD1 (5 bases). CDR1 is SGDLS and CDR2 is YYNGEE in the germline V gene. This CDR3 is 14 amino acids long. With 5 bases removed from V and 4 bases from J, the gap between germline ends came to 15 bases. The DNA for the CDR3 is TGTGCCAGCAGTGTATCAGGGATCGGCACTGAAGCTTTCTTT. Its protein is CASSVSGIGTEAFF. Based on the CDR3 plus reference TRBV9 and TRBJ1-1, the full variable domain is DSGVTQTPKHLITATGQRVTLRCSPRSGDLSVYWYQQSLDQGLQFLIQYYNGEERAKGNILERFSAQQFPDLHSELNLSSLELGDSALYFCASSVSGIGTEAFFGQGTRLTVV.

V gene TRBV12-3 or TRBV12-4 combines with J gene TRBJ2-2; D gene uncertain. The CDR3 spans 12 residues. V was cut by 6 bases and J by 6 bases, with 8 bases left in between. This CDR3 is CASSPGSGELFF. The CDR3 nucleotides are TGTGCCAGCAGCCCAGGTTCCGGGGAGCTGTTTTTT.

This clone was recorded only once. V usage is TRBV24-1 and J usage is TRBJ1-3, with 7 bases fitting TRBD1. Germline-derived CDR1 and CDR2 are KGHDR and SFDVKD. This CDR3 region has 17 residues. Trimming cost V 3 bases and J 1 base; bases outside gene matches: 8. The CDR3 nucleotides are TGTGCCACCAGTGATCGCGACAGGGAAGGATCTGGAAACACCATATATTTT. It codes for CATSDRDREGSGNTIYF.

This clone was counted a single time. The gene calls are TRBV12-3 or TRBV12-4 and TRBJ1-4; TRBD1 aligns across 7 bases. V lost 5 bases and J lost 14; bases outside the gene matches: 11. The CDR3 length is 13 residues. The CDR3: CASSLQRQGRLFF. The DNA of the CDR3 is TGTGCCAGCAGTCTCCAAAGACAGGGAAGGCTGTTTTTT.

In DNA, the CDR3 is TGTGCCTGGAGTGTCCCCCGGACAGGTCCTGGAAACACCATATATTTT. Translated, it gives CAWSVPRTGPGNTIYF. The rearrangement joins TRBV30 to TRBJ1-3, with 7 bases identical to TRBD1. The CDR3 covers 16 residues. V shed 0 bases, J shed 2 bases, and the junction held 7 bases outside the gene matches. CDR1 and CDR2 (germline): GTSNPN, SVGIG (reference sequence).

This clone has just one count. The V call is TRBV5-5, the J call TRBJ1-1, with 7 bases matching TRBD1. Trimming took 2 bases from V and 7 from J; bases not matched to a gene: 8. The germline CDR1 and CDR2 sequences are SGHKS and YYEKEE (reference sequence). The CDR3 consists of 14 residues. In nucleotides, the CDR3 is TGTGCCAGCAGCTTCCAGGGGACAGAGGTTGAAGCTTTCTTT. It translates to CASSFQGTEVEAFF.

On this clone itself: Other DNA sequences in this specimen translate into the identical CDR3. This chain joins TRBV7-2 and TRBJ1-5; TRBD1 agrees at 9 bases. CDR3 length: 14 residues. Trimming removed 3 bases from V and 4 bases from J; junction bases left unmatched: 1. Germline CDR1 reads SGHTA; CDR2 reads FQGNSA. The CDR3 bases are TGTGCCAGCAGCTTGGACAGGGGAAATCAGCCCCAGCATTTT. This translates into CASSLDRGNQPQHF.

This clone was counted between two and nine times. V and J are TRBV7-8 and TRBJ2-1; 10 nucleotides align to TRBD1. CDR1 is SGHVS, CDR2 FQNEAQ, per germline. The trim removed 5 bases at V and 3 bases at J, leaving 4 bases unmatched. This CDR3 contains 15 residues. CDR3 in amino acids: CASSRRDRGYNEQFF. The CDR3 DNA reads as TGTGCCAGCAGCCGAAGGGACAGGGGCTACAATGAGCAGTTCTTC.

This rearrangement joins TRBV7-8 to TRBJ1-1; D remains unclear. This CDR3 region has 13 residues. The V gene lost 6 bases and the J gene lost 5 bases, with 13 bases spanning the gap. CDR1 and CDR2 (germline): SGHVS, FQNEAQ. In DNA form, the CDR3 reads TGTGCCAGCAGTATAGGTGGGGTTACTGAAGCTTTCTTT. Translation gives CASSIGGVTEAFF.

The chain joins TRBV5-1 to TRBJ1-2, with 7 bases that match TRBD1. J lost 2 bases, V lost 7 bases, and 8 bases had no gene match. CDR1 is SGHRS, CDR2 YFSETQ, per germline. The CDR3 is made up of 14 amino acids. CDR3 sequence reads: CASGGGGKNYGYTF. Here the CDR3 DNA reads TGCGCCAGCGGAGGAGGGGGCAAGAACTATGGCTACACCTTC.

The chain joins TRBV9 to TRBJ2-5; perhaps TRBD1 as D (6 bases). The germline V gene encodes CDR1 SGDLS and CDR2 YYNGEE. This CDR3 is built from 14 residues. Trimming stripped 4 bases from V and 1 base from J, with 11 bases between. The CDR3 DNA is TGTGCCAGCAGCCCAGGACAGCTCCAAGAGACCCAGTACTTC. Translation: CASSPGQLQETQYF.

The sample holds one count of this clone. The chain combines TRBV7-2 with TRBJ1-4; D gene uncertain. This CDR3 has 16 residues. CDR1 is SGHTA, CDR2 FQGNSA, per germline. V dropped 3 bases and J dropped 1 base, with 12 bases sitting between them. The CDR3 region is CASSLIRPGTNEKLFF. The CDR3 nucleotides read TGTGCCAGCAGCTTGATCAGACCCGGAACTAATGAAAAACTGTTTTTT.

The chain combines TRBV2 with TRBJ1-5, with a weak D call TRBD1 (5 bases). The length of the CDR3 is 15 residues. Germline CDR1 is SNHLY and CDR2 is FYNNEI. V lost 6 bases and J lost 4, with 16 bases in between. The chain's CDR3 is CASSRQGGINQPQHF. The CDR3 DNA sequence: TGTGCCAGCAGCCGGCAGGGTGGGATTAATCAGCCCCAGCATTTT.

The rearrangement joins TRBV7-9 to TRBJ1-6, with a weak D call TRBD1 (5 bases). This CDR3 has 14 amino acids. Trimming took off 2 bases at V and 5 bases at J, with 7 bases between the two ends. Germline CDR1 SEHNR, CDR2 FQNEAQ (reference sequence). Here the CDR3 DNA reads TGTGCCAGCAGCTTACTCAGGGATAATTCACCCCTCCACTTT. Protein sequence: CASSLLRDNSPLHF.

By its share, this clone is medium-sized. V is TRBV5-1 and J is TRBJ1-2; D uncertain. This CDR3 comprises 17 residues. V was trimmed by 2 bases and J by 1 base, leaving 18 bases between them. Germline loops: CDR1 SGHRS, CDR2 YFSETQ. Written as DNA, the CDR3 is TGCGCCAGCAGCTTTGCAGAGGGAGGGCACGTTAACTATGGCTACACCTTC. Amino acid sequence: CASSFAEGGHVNYGYTF.

V is TRBV29-1 and J is TRBJ1-1, with D possibly matching TRBD1 (5 bases). Germline V gene sequence: CDR1 SQVTM, CDR2 ANQGSEA. This CDR3 is built from 12 residues. V lost 6 bases to trimming and J lost 1 base, with 9 bases between them. CDR3 sequence reads: CSVTQGNTEAFF. The CDR3 coding sequence is TGCAGCGTCACCCAGGGGAACACTGAAGCTTTCTTT.

This clone came up a few times. CDR3 loop: CASKRQGNTGELFF. CDR3 DNA sequence: TGTGCCAGCAAGCGACAGGGGAACACCGGGGAGCTGTTTTTT. The chain uses TRBV7-9 and TRBJ2-2; 7 bases are shared with TRBD1. The CDR3 totals 14 residues. Per germline, CDR1 SEHNR and CDR2 FQNEAQ (reference sequence). The V segment lost 7 bases and the J segment 1 base; nucleotides outside the gene matches: 3. Full variable domain (remainder filled in from reference TRBV7-9 and TRBJ2-2): DTGVSQNPRHKITKRGQNVTFRCDPISEHNRLYWYRQTLGQGPEFLTYFQNEAQLEKSRLLSDRFSAERPKGSFSTLEIQRTEQGDSAMYLCASKRQGNTGELFFGEGSRLTVL.

The V gene is TRBV20-1, the J gene TRBJ2-3; the D is unclear. The germline V gene encodes CDR1 DFQATT and CDR2 SNEGSKA (reference sequence). This CDR3 has 11 amino acids. Trimming pared 2 bases from V and 4 bases from J, leaving 4 bases between. In DNA form, the CDR3 reads TGCAGTGCTAGACACTCAGATACGCAGTATTTT. Amino acid sequence: CSARHSDTQYF.

The rearrangement uses TRBV18 and TRBJ1-2, with 11 nucleotides matching TRBD1. CDR3 length: 14 amino acids. V lost 4 bases to trimming and J lost 6 bases; unmatched junction nucleotides: 4. Per germline, CDR1 KGHSH and CDR2 LQKENI. The CDR3 DNA reads TGTGCCAGCTCACAGGGACAGGGGGTGAATGGCTACACCTTC. This translates into CASSQGQGVNGYTF.

The chain is built from TRBV7-2 and TRBJ1-3; D not certain. Germline V CDR1 and CDR2: SGHTA, FQGNSA. The CDR3 runs to 15 residues. V lost 2 bases, J lost 1 base, and 9 bases lay in between. The CDR3 DNA follows: TGTGCCAGCAGCTTATCTCTCGGATCTGGAAACACCATATATTTT. Translation: CASSLSLGSGNTIYF.

The rearrangement uses TRBV6-2 or TRBV6-3 and TRBJ1-5, with D unresolved. Germline V gene lookup returns CDR1 MNHEY and CDR2 SVGEGT. This CDR3 has 14 residues. Trimming removed 3 bases at V and 7 bases at J, with 13 bases between. This CDR3 reads CASSYGQARQPQHF. DNA for the CDR3: TGTGCCAGCAGTTATGGGCAGGCGAGGCAGCCCCAGCATTTT.

The rearrangement joins TRBV5-6 to TRBJ2-2; TRBD1 might be the D (5 bases). This CDR3 is built from 13 residues. Trimming removed 7 bases at V and 2 bases at J, with 9 bases between. Germline V CDR1 and CDR2: SGHDT, YYEEEE. This chain's CDR3 is CASGTGNTGELFF. DNA for the CDR3: TGTGCCAGCGGCACAGGTAACACCGGGGAGCTGTTTTTT.

This chain links TRBV7-9 with TRBJ2-7, with D possibly being TRBD2 (6 bases). The CDR3 is made up of 14 amino acids. Trimming removed 0 bases from V and 1 base from J, with 7 bases in between. Germline lookup yields CDR1 SEHNR and CDR2 FQNEAQ (reference sequence). Here the CDR3 reads CASSLAGTSYEQYF. CDR3 nucleotide sequence: TGTGCCAGCAGCTTAGCAGGGACTTCCTACGAGCAGTACTTC.

This clone was found once. CDR3 coding DNA: TGTGCCAGCAGTTTAGGGCAGGACACTGAAGCTTTCTTT. Translation gives CASSLGQDTEAFF. This chain links TRBV28 with TRBJ1-1; D remains ambiguous. This CDR3 contains 13 residues. Trimming stripped 2 bases from V and 3 bases from J, with 7 bases between. Germline CDR1 and CDR2: MDHEN and SYDVKM.

The chain has TRBV28 and TRBJ1-6; D call uncertain. The CDR3 runs 13 residues. With 4 bases removed from V and 6 bases from J, the gap between germline ends came to 7 bases. CDR1 and CDR2 (germline): MDHEN, SYDVKM. The CDR3 spells CASSSPANSPLHF. CDR3 nucleotides: TGTGCCAGCAGTTCTCCGGCTAATTCACCCCTCCACTTT.

A remark on this clone: Other DNA sequences within the sample encode an identical CDR3. The CDR3 here is CASSLPGGNEKLFF. The CDR3 nucleotides are TGTGCCAGCAGCTTACCAGGGGGAAATGAAAAACTGTTTTTT. The chain links TRBV7-9 to TRBJ1-4; 7 bases align to TRBD1. The ends lost 2 bases at V and 5 bases at J; junction bases unmatched: 2. CDR1 is SEHNR and CDR2 is FQNEAQ in the germline V gene (reference sequence). The CDR3 is 14 residues long.

The rearrangement uses TRBV18 and TRBJ1-1; D perhaps matches TRBD1 (5 bases). The germline gives CDR1 KGHSH, CDR2 LQKENI. This CDR3 contains 16 residues. With 3 bases removed from V and 6 bases from J, the gap between germline ends came to 20 bases. The CDR3 protein is CASSPLILSGYPEAFF. In DNA form, the CDR3 reads TGTGCCAGCTCACCCCTCATCTTATCAGGGTACCCTGAAGCTTTCTTT. Combining the CDR3 with reference TRBV18 and TRBJ1-1 gives the whole variable domain NAGVMQNPRHLVRRRGQEARLRCSPMKGHSHVYWYRQLPEEGLKFMVYLQKENIIDESGMPKERFSAEFPKEGPSILRIQQVVRGDSAAYFCASSPLILSGYPEAFFGQGTRLTVV.